The next 24 T cell receptor beta chains were all read from a single sample in a study of T cells in Graves' hyperthyroidism and ophthalmopathy (dated by TCRdb to between 2019 and 2020). The receptor library was made with multiplex PCR. TCRdb names Illumina HiSeq 2000 as the instrument used. Amplification of TCR beta CDR3 regions was carried out from RNA transcripts. A first-round RT-PCR of the TCR CDR3 used the HTBI primer set with the Qiagen OneStep RT-PCR kit. TCRdb reprocessed the public reads (quality trimming at Q25 with fastp, clone calling with MiXCR) and kept in-frame beta chains. Identical CDR3 protein sequences are pooled into one entry, listed with their most common genes and DNA. The sample yields roughly 500,000 distinct CDR3 sequences; 16% were counted once. Less than 30% of the sample rests with the top ten. Sequenced: blood. These receptors were taken from a woman younger than 45 with Graves' ophthalmopathy.

A note on this clonotype: A single base separates this from a much larger clone, so it may be a read error. J is TRBJ2-1 and V is TRBV28; tentatively, D is TRBD1 (6 bases). CDR1 is MDHEN and CDR2 is SYDVKM in the germline V gene. CDR3 length equals 15 residues. CDR3 loop: CASSSRTAPYNERFF. In DNA form, the CDR3 reads TGTGCCAGCAGTTCTAGGACAGCCCCCTACAATGAGCGGTTCTTC.

This clonotype has a count of ten or more. The chain combines TRBV3-1 with TRBJ2-1; 7 bases agree with TRBD2. V shed 0 bases and J 6 bases; nucleotides not matched to a gene: 8. The length of the CDR3 is 16 residues. Per the germline V gene, CDR1 is LGHDT and CDR2 is YNNKEL (reference sequence). Here the CDR3 DNA reads TGTGCCAGCAGCCAAGAGTACCCTAGCGGCCTCAATGAGCAGTTCTTC. Encoded protein: CASSQEYPSGLNEQFF.

This clonotype was found many times. The rearrangement joins TRBV6-1 to TRBJ1-1; D is unclear. Looked up from germline, CDR1 is MNHNS and CDR2 is SASEGT. The CDR3 covers 16 residues. V was pared by 7 bases and J by 4 bases, with 22 bases between. CDR3 residues: CASNTATGSWSTEAFF. The DNA of the CDR3 is TGTGCCAGCAACACCGCCACGGGGTCCTGGAGCACTGAAGCTTTCTTT.

In its sample, this clonotype was seen a few times. The chain employs TRBV20-1 and TRBJ2-2; TRBD1 matches 10 bases. Germline assignment: CDR1 DFQATT and CDR2 SNEGSKA (reference sequence). J lost 3 bases, V lost 5 bases, and 9 bases had no gene match. CDR3 length: 16 amino acids. CDR3 residues: CSAPLWTGGDTGELFF. As DNA, the CDR3 is TGCAGTGCTCCTCTCTGGACAGGGGGAGACACCGGGGAGCTGTTTTTT.

This chain joins TRBV19 and TRBJ1-2; D gene unclear. Germline V gene sequence: CDR1 LNHDA, CDR2 SQIVND (reference sequence). Between the trimmed V and J ends, which lost 6 bases and 8 bases, there was a span of 7 bases. The CDR3 contains 10 residues. The CDR3 bases are TGTGCCAGTAGGGCACGGGGCTACACCTTC. Translation gives CASRARGYTF. The whole variable domain, filled in from reference TRBV19 and TRBJ1-2, reads DGGITQSPKYLFRKEGQNVTLSCEQNLNHDAMYWYRQDPGQGLRLIYYSQIVNDFQKGDIAEGYSVSREKKESFPLTVTSAQKNPTAFYLCASRARGYTFGSGTRLTVV.

The rearrangement joins TRBV4-1 to TRBJ1-2; TRBD1 matches 9 bases. Germline V gives CDR1 MGHRA, CDR2 YSYEKL. The V and J ends lost 6 bases and 3 bases, in that order; junction bases with no gene match: 5. The CDR3 is made up of 14 amino acids. The DNA of the CDR3 is TGCGCCAGCAGGTGGACAGGGGAGCACTATGGCTACACCTTC. It specifies CASRWTGEHYGYTF.

This clonotype was found many times. The chain recombines TRBV20-1 with TRBJ2-1; 14 bases are a match to TRBD2. Germline assignment: CDR1 DFQATT and CDR2 SNEGSKA (reference sequence). The CDR3 has 15 residues. Losses at the gene ends were 5 bases for V and 8 bases for J; bases not matched to a gene: 8. The CDR3 DNA reads TGCAGTGCTTCGACCGTGGGACTAGCGGGAGATGAGCAGTTCTTC. Protein product: CSASTVGLAGDEQFF.

This clonotype turned up a few times. The chain joins TRBV16 to TRBJ2-1, with D hard to call. Germline V gene sequence: CDR1 KGHSY, CDR2 FQNENV. Between the trimmed V and J ends, which lost 2 bases and 7 bases, there was a span of 12 bases. The CDR3 runs to 14 residues. DNA of the CDR3: TGTGCCAGCAGCCAAAGACAAGATCGGAATGAGCAGTTCTTC. Protein: CASSQRQDRNEQFF.

Comment on this clonotype: Germline and junction disagree at one end, which may indicate a read error. This chain uses TRBV18 with TRBJ2-7; 8 positions match TRBD2. This CDR3 region has 14 residues. Germline CDR1 is KGHSH and CDR2 is LQKENI. Here the CDR3 reads CASPPTSASYEQYF. The CDR3 DNA reads TGTGCCAGCCCACCGACTAGCGCATCCTACGAGCAGTACTTC.

The J gene is TRBJ2-2, the V gene TRBV2; TRBD1 agrees at 10 bases. Germline values: CDR1 SNHLY, CDR2 FYNNEI. This CDR3 has 14 residues. The V segment lost 6 bases and the J segment 7 bases; nucleotides outside the gene matches: 5. The CDR3 reads CASSGQGVVGELFF. In nucleotides, the CDR3 is TGTGCCAGCAGCGGACAGGGGGTTGTCGGGGAGCTGTTTTTT.

A few counts support this clonotype. The rearrangement joins TRBV20-1 to TRBJ2-5; TRBD2 agrees at 8 bases. V trimming: 5 bases; J trimming: 5 bases; junction bases outside the gene matches: 10. The CDR3 has 14 amino acids. CDR1 DFQATT and CDR2 SNEGSKA come from the germline V gene (reference sequence). CDR3 DNA: TGCAGTGCTCCTAAGAGAGCGGGAGTGGAGACCCAGTACTTC. Its translation: CSAPKRAGVETQYF.

This clonotype has ten or more counts. The V and J genes are TRBV7-9 and TRBJ2-5; 9 positions agree with TRBD2. CDR1 is SEHNR, CDR2 FQNEAQ, per germline (reference sequence). V lost 0 bases and J lost 2; bases outside the gene matches: 7. The CDR3 totals 17 residues. Here the CDR3 DNA reads TGTGCCAGCAGCTTAGCGAAGGCTAGCGGGGTACAAGAGACCCAGTACTTC. Translation: CASSLAKASGVQETQYF.

Note on this clonotype: A much larger clone differs by one base, so this may be a read error. The V call is TRBV6-5, the J call TRBJ1-2; no firm D call. Looked up from germline, CDR1 is MNHEY and CDR2 is SVGAGI. V was clipped by 7 bases and J by 9 bases, with 12 bases between them. The CDR3 runs to 11 residues. CDR3 region: CASISPGSYTF. As DNA, the CDR3 is TGTGCCAGCATTTCCCCCGGGAGCTACACCTTC.

The gene calls are TRBV7-2 and TRBJ2-5, with D tentatively TRBD2 (7 bases). Germline V gene lookup returns CDR1 SGHTA and CDR2 FQGNSA. The CDR3 spans 15 residues. V was shortened by 3 bases and J by 4 bases, with 15 bases between the two germline ends. The CDR3 coding sequence is TGTGCCAGCAGCTTTGGGGGGGGGCGGCCAGAGACCCAGTACTTC. Residues: CASSFGGGRPETQYF.

The chain recombines TRBV6-2 or TRBV6-3 with TRBJ2-1; D possibly corresponds to TRBD2 (7 bases). The CDR3 loop spans 13 amino acids. The V end was cut by 8 bases, the J end by 8 bases, with 16 bases between. Germline V gene lookup returns CDR1 MNHEY and CDR2 SVGEGT. CDR3 region: CASLWRGQDEQFF. In nucleotides, the CDR3 is TGTGCCAGCCTCTGGCGGGGGCAGGATGAGCAGTTCTTC.

This clonotype has ten or more counts. The J gene is TRBJ1-2, the V gene TRBV18; no definite D call. Germline values: CDR1 KGHSH, CDR2 LQKENI. The CDR3 has 12 residues. The V end was cut by 5 bases, the J end by 0 bases, with 4 bases between. The CDR3 protein is CASSMSNYGYTF. CDR3 DNA: TGTGCCAGCTCAATGTCTAACTATGGCTACACCTTC.

The chain joins TRBV29-1 to TRBJ2-5; TRBD1 matches 8 bases. Germline V lookup: CDR1 SQVTM, CDR2 ANQGSEA. J was trimmed by 4 bases and V by 6 bases; bases with no gene match: 10. The CDR3 length is 14 residues. This CDR3 is CSVDRQGSGETQYF. CDR3 DNA sequence: TGCAGCGTCGACAGACAGGGGTCAGGAGAGACCCAGTACTTC. The complete variable domain, with remaining parts taken from reference TRBV29-1 and TRBJ2-5, reads SAVISQKPSRDICQRGTSLTIQCQVDSQVTMMFWYRQQPGQSLTLIATANQGSEATYESGFVIDKFPISRPNLTFSTLTVSNMSPEDSSIYLCSVDRQGSGETQYFGPGTRLLVL.

This clonotype has ten or more counts. CDR3 sequence reads: CSEPGGGDTQYF. CDR3 coding DNA: TGCAGTGAGCCCGGGGGGGGAGATACGCAGTATTTT. The chain recombines TRBV20-1 with TRBJ2-3, with 8 bases lining up with TRBD2. Germline-derived CDR1 and CDR2 are DFQATT and SNEGSKA (reference sequence). Trimming took 7 bases from V and 5 from J; bases not matched to a gene: 5. There are 12 residues in the CDR3.

This clonotype was counted many times. The rearrangement links TRBV28 to TRBJ2-5; a possible D gene is TRBD1 (5 bases). CDR3 length: 14 residues. The V gene lost 6 bases and the J gene lost 0 bases, with 11 bases spanning the gap. Germline V gene sequence: CDR1 MDHEN, CDR2 SYDVKM. The CDR3 DNA follows: TGTGCCAGCAGGGCAGGGCAGTACCAAGAGACCCAGTACTTC. It translates to CASRAGQYQETQYF.

This clonotype was seen ten or more times. This chain links TRBV6-1 with TRBJ1-3; D not certain. Trimming took 4 bases from V and 2 from J, leaving 3 bases between them. There are 12 residues in the CDR3. The V gene's germline CDR1 is MNHNS and CDR2 SASEGT. CDR3 sequence reads: CASSAAGNTIYF. The CDR3 DNA follows: TGTGCCAGCAGTGCGGCTGGAAACACCATATATTTT.

This clonotype appeared a single time. J is TRBJ1-4 and V is TRBV4-1, with TRBD1 matching 7 bases. Germline assignment: CDR1 MGHRA and CDR2 YSYEKL. The CDR3 extends over 17 amino acids. The J segment lost 3 bases and the V segment lost 3 bases, leaving 10 bases of the junction unmatched. This chain's CDR3 is CASSHVLGTASNEKLFF. CDR3 nucleotides: TGCGCCAGCAGCCACGTTTTGGGGACAGCGTCTAATGAAAAACTGTTTTTT.

The chain combines TRBV10-1 with TRBJ2-2; D might be TRBD2 (6 bases). V lost 6 bases and J lost 3, with 14 bases in between. CDR1 and CDR2 from the germline V gene are WNHNN and SYGVQD (reference sequence). There are 15 residues in the CDR3. The CDR3 DNA reads TGCGCCAGCAGCCCCGGGACTGACGACACCGGGGAGCTGTTTTTT. It codes for CASSPGTDDTGELFF.

This clonotype was detected many times. The chain recombines TRBV20-1 with TRBJ2-7; D call uncertain. The V and J ends lost 3 bases and 6 bases respectively, with 9 bases between them. The CDR3 extends over 11 amino acids. The germline gives CDR1 DFQATT, CDR2 SNEGSKA (reference sequence). The CDR3 DNA follows: TGCAGTGCTAGCGATACGGGCGAGCAGTACTTC. This encodes CSASDTGEQYF.

This clonotype was seen ten or more times. The J gene is TRBJ2-1, the V gene TRBV2; D perhaps matches TRBD2 (7 bases). Looked up from germline, CDR1 is SNHLY and CDR2 is FYNNEI. The CDR3 covers 15 residues. Trimming stripped 6 bases from V and 0 bases from J, with 12 bases between. The CDR3 region has the DNA TGTGCCAGCAGCGAGGGGGGGAGCTCCTACAATGAGCAGTTCTTC. Its translation is CASSEGGSSYNEQFF.